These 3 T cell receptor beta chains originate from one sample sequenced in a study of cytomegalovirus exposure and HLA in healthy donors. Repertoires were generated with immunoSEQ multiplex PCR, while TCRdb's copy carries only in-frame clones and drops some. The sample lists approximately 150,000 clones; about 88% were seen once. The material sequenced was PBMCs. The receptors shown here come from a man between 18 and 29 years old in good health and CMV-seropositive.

This CDR3 is CSVESVGRAFTDTQYF. Written as DNA, the CDR3 is TGCAGCGTTGAATCGGTAGGCAGGGCCTTCACAGATACGCAGTATTTT. This sequence joins TRBV29-1 and TRBJ2-3; perhaps TRBD1 as D (5 bases). V shed 2 bases and J shed 2 bases, with 17 bases lying between them. Germline CDR1 SQVTM, CDR2 ANQGSEA. The CDR3 loop spans 16 amino acids.

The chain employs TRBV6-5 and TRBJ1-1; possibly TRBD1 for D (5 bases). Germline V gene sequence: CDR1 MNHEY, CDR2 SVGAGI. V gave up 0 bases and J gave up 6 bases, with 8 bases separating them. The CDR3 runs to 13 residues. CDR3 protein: CASSYSRGAEAFF. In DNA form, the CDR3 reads TGTGCCAGCAGTTACTCTCGGGGGGCTGAAGCTTTCTTT.

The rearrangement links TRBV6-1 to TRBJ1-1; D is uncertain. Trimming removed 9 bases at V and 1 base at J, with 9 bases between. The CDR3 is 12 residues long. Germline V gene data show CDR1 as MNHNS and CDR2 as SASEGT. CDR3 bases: TGTGCCAGTAAGGCGGGGAACACTGAAGCTTTCTTT. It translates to CASKAGNTEAFF.